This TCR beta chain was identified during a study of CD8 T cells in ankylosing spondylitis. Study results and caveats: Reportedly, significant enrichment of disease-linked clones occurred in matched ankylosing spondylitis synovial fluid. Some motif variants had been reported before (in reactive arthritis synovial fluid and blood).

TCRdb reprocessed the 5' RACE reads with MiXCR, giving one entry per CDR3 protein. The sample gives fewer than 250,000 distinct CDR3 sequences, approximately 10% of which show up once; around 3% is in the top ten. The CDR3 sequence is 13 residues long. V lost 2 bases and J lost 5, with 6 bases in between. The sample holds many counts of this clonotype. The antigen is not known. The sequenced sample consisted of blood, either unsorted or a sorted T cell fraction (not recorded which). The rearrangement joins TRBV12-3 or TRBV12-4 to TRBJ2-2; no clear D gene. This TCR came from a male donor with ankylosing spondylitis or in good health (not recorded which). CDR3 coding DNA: TGTGCCAGCAGTTTAAGGGAAACCGGGGAGCTGTTTTTT. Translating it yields CASSLRETGELFF.